Below, 4 T cell receptor beta chains from the same sample are listed, as sequenced in a study of T cell responses to AZD1222 COVID-19 vaccine. The repertoire was sequenced with immunoSEQ multiplex PCR; TCRdb's copy has only in-frame clones and lacks some. This table has roughly 65,000 clones, approximately 87% appearing once. This specimen was peripheral blood, taken 28 days after the second AZD1222 dose. The source of these receptors is an adult who received the AZD1222 COVID-19 vaccine.

The chain carries TRBV27 and TRBJ2-2; D may be TRBD2 (6 bases). Germline CDR1 MNHEY, CDR2 SMNVEV (reference sequence). Trimming took off 5 bases at V and 6 bases at J, with 13 bases between the two ends. This CDR3 comprises 14 residues. The CDR3, as DNA: TGTGCCAGCAGTGGAGGGTTTTCGGCCGGGGAGCTGTTTTTT. Its translation: CASSGGFSAGELFF.

The CDR3 sequence: CASRDRALQEKLFF. CDR3 bases: TGTGCCAGTAGGGACAGAGCGTTACAAGAAAAACTGTTTTTT. This chain uses TRBV19 with TRBJ1-4; D possibly corresponds to TRBD1 (6 bases). The V and J ends lost 6 bases and 8 bases respectively, with 16 bases between them. Germline assignment: CDR1 LNHDA and CDR2 SQIVND (reference sequence). The length of the CDR3 is 14 residues.

The V call is TRBV28, the J call TRBJ2-7; tentatively, D is TRBD1 (7 bases). V shed 8 bases and J shed 6 bases, with 20 bases lying between them. CDR3 length: 14 residues. Germline V CDR1 and CDR2: MDHEN, SYDVKM. CDR3 loop: CASGRNRQGGEQYF. The CDR3 DNA follows: TGTGCCAGCGGTCGAAACAGACAGGGAGGCGAGCAGTACTTC.

V and J are TRBV5-6 and TRBJ1-1; 8 bases map to TRBD1. V lost 1 base to trimming and J lost 5 bases; unmatched junction nucleotides: 4. The CDR3 runs to 14 residues. In germline, CDR1 is SGHDT, CDR2 YYEEEE. CDR3 residues: CASSLRTGRTEAFF. The CDR3 nucleotides are TGTGCCAGCAGCTTGAGGACAGGGAGGACTGAAGCTTTCTTT.